Below are 20 T cell receptor beta chains sequenced from a single sample in a study of blood T cell repertoires in COVID-19. The method was immunoSEQ multiplex PCR; TCRdb's version includes in-frame clones alone and lacks a portion of them. The sample includes 200,000 to 250,000 clones, more than 65% of them seen just once. The specimen sequenced was peripheral blood. These receptors originate from a woman aged 40-49 years with active or convalescent COVID-19.

The rearrangement joins TRBV18 to TRBJ1-2; perhaps TRBD1 as D (5 bases). Per the germline V gene, CDR1 is KGHSH and CDR2 is LQKENI. This CDR3 has 13 residues. V lost 2 bases and J lost 10, with 14 bases in between. The CDR3 here is CASSPDSAGPYTF. CDR3 sequence (DNA): TGTGCCAGCTCACCAGACAGTGCCGGACCCTACACCTTC.

The chain couples TRBV2 to TRBJ1-5; D ambiguous. Trimming removed 5 bases at V and 7 bases at J, with 12 bases between. From germline, CDR1 is SNHLY and CDR2 FYNNEI. The CDR3 spans 13 residues. The DNA of the CDR3 is TGTGCCAGCAGTAACGAGGTCAGACAGCCCCAGCATTTT. This sequence encodes CASSNEVRQPQHF.

The chain couples TRBV6-4 to TRBJ1-2; D possibly corresponds to TRBD1 (5 bases). V dropped 6 bases and J dropped 4 bases, with 12 bases sitting between them. This CDR3 contains 13 residues. Germline values: CDR1 MRHNA, CDR2 SNTAGT. CDR3 residues: CASRVRAFYGYTF. CDR3 in DNA: TGTGCCAGCAGGGTCAGGGCTTTCTATGGCTACACCTTC.

V gene TRBV5-1 combines with J gene TRBJ1-2, with D perhaps TRBD1 (6 bases). The CDR3 covers 12 residues. Between the trimmed V and J ends, which lost 4 bases and 7 bases, there was a span of 11 bases. Germline lookup yields CDR1 SGHRS and CDR2 YFSETQ. CDR3 nucleotide sequence: TGCGCCAGCAGCCCCGGACAGTTTGGCTACACCTTC. It specifies CASSPGQFGYTF.

The chain joins TRBV28 to TRBJ2-7; 7 bases agree with TRBD1. The CDR3 covers 15 residues. Trimming cost V 4 bases and J 0 bases; bases outside gene matches: 6. CDR1 and CDR2 from the germline V gene are MDHEN and SYDVKM. In nucleotides, the CDR3 is TGTGCCAGCAGTTCGCGAGACAGGGCCTCCTACGAGCAGTACTTC. It translates to CASSSRDRASYEQYF.

CDR3 residues: CASSPGASGGYEQYF. In nucleotides, the CDR3 is TGTGCCAGCAGCCCGGGGGCTAGCGGGGGGTACGAGCAGTACTTC. This chain links TRBV9 with TRBJ2-7; 11 bases map to TRBD2. Germline trimming cut 4 bases from V and 4 bases from J; bases unmatched to any gene: 7. Germline loops: CDR1 SGDLS, CDR2 YYNGEE. This CDR3 is built from 15 residues.

J is TRBJ1-3 and V is TRBV24-1; 9 bases line up with TRBD1. The J segment lost 3 bases and the V segment lost 2 bases, leaving 7 bases of the junction unmatched. This CDR3 spans 17 amino acids. Germline values: CDR1 KGHDR, CDR2 SFDVKD. The CDR3 nucleotides read TGTGCCACCAGTGATTCACCGGGACAGGGCTTTGGAAACACCATATATTTT. Protein: CATSDSPGQGFGNTIYF.

This sequence joins TRBV14 and TRBJ2-1; TRBD1 is a possible D gene (6 bases). Deletions cut 4 bases from V and 9 bases from J, with 13 bases between. CDR1 and CDR2 from the germline V gene are SGHDN and FVKESK. There are 13 residues in the CDR3. The CDR3 nucleotides are TGTGCCAGCAGCCTGGTTGGGACAAGTGAGCAGTTCTTC. Its translation: CASSLVGTSEQFF.

The rearrangement links TRBV6-6 to TRBJ1-1; D unresolved. The CDR3 spans 15 residues. V was pared by 3 bases and J by 2 bases, with 13 bases between. Germline CDR1 and CDR2: MNHNY and SVGAGI (reference sequence). The CDR3 loop is CASSYGQSLNTEAFF. Written as DNA, the CDR3 is TGTGCCAGCAGTTATGGGCAGAGCCTTAACACTGAAGCTTTCTTT.

The chain joins TRBV11-2 to TRBJ1-5; the D gene is possibly TRBD1 (5 bases). The V and J ends lost 5 bases and 6 bases respectively, with 17 bases between them. The CDR3 is 15 residues long. Looked up from germline, CDR1 is SGHAT and CDR2 is FQNNGV. CDR3 coding DNA: TGTGCCAGCAGCCTACCCCGGCAGGGCGGTCAGCCCCAGCATTTT. Translation gives CASSLPRQGGQPQHF. The full variable domain, completed using reference TRBV11-2 and TRBJ1-5, is EAGVAQSPRYKIIEKRQSVAFWCNPISGHATLYWYQQILGQGPKLLIQFQNNGVVDDSQLPKDRFSAERLKGVDSTLKIQPAKLEDSAVYLCASSLPRQGGQPQHFGDGTRLSIL.

The J gene is TRBJ1-3, the V gene TRBV2; weak D call: TRBD1 (6 bases). The CDR3 is 15 residues long. The germline V and J ends were trimmed by 5 bases and 8 bases, with 19 bases remaining between them. Looked up from germline, CDR1 is SNHLY and CDR2 is FYNNEI. CDR3 sequence reads: CASSSYRANGDTIYF. For the CDR3, the DNA is TGTGCCAGCAGTTCCTACAGGGCCAACGGTGACACCATATATTTT.

V usage is TRBV6-4 and J usage is TRBJ1-5; TRBD1 agrees at 9 bases. CDR3 length: 15 amino acids. Looked up from germline, CDR1 is MRHNA and CDR2 is SNTAGT. Trimming took 2 bases from V and 5 from J; bases not matched to a gene: 4. CDR3 sequence reads: CASSDDRGDYQPQHF. The DNA of the CDR3 is TGTGCCAGCAGTGACGACAGGGGGGACTATCAGCCCCAGCATTTT.

CDR3 DNA: TGCAGCGTTGATTTTTTTCGGACAGGGAGCTCTGGGGCCAACGTCCTGACTTTC. Protein sequence: CSVDFFRTGSSGANVLTF. The V and J genes are TRBV29-1 and TRBJ2-6; 8 bases are a match to TRBD1. The CDR3 consists of 18 residues. The V and J ends lost 3 bases and 0 bases, in that order; junction bases with no gene match: 10. Germline-derived CDR1 and CDR2 are SQVTM and ANQGSEA.

The chain combines TRBV5-1 with TRBJ2-3; possibly TRBD1 for D (6 bases). Per the germline V gene, CDR1 is SGHRS and CDR2 is YFSETQ. CDR3 length: 16 amino acids. V lost 1 base and J 2 bases, leaving 14 bases between the germline ends. Here the CDR3 reads CASSLSRGHNTDTQYF. CDR3 in DNA: TGCGCCAGCAGCTTGTCTAGGGGACATAACACAGATACGCAGTATTTT.

This clone is a singleton in its sample. The genes are TRBV7-9 and TRBJ2-7; perhaps TRBD1 as D (5 bases). The length of the CDR3 is 14 residues. The germline V gene has CDR1 SEHNR and CDR2 FQNEAQ (reference sequence). V was pared by 5 bases and J by 0 bases, with 11 bases between. The CDR3 coding sequence is TGTGCCAGCAGCACAGATAGGGGCTCCTACGAGCAGTACTTC. Encoded protein: CASSTDRGSYEQYF. The full variable domain, in which reference TRBV7-9 and TRBJ2-7 provide the parts outside the CDR3, is DTGVSQNPRHKITKRGQNVTFRCDPISEHNRLYWYRQTLGQGPEFLTYFQNEAQLEKSRLLSDRFSAERPKGSFSTLEIQRTEQGDSAMYLCASSTDRGSYEQYFGPGTRLTVT.

This rearrangement joins TRBV21-1 to TRBJ2-2; the DNA was not used to check the table's D call, TRBD2. TRBV21-1 is a known pseudogene. This CDR3 comprises 17 residues. CDR3 sequence (DNA): TGTGCCAGCAGCAAAGTCAAGGGGGGGGCCCGGACCGGGGAGCTGTTTTTT. Translation: CASSKVKGGARTGELFF.

This clone came up once. This rearrangement joins TRBV7-9 to TRBJ1-1; D is possibly TRBD1 (5 bases). With 4 bases removed from V and 1 base from J, the gap between germline ends came to 13 bases. Germline CDR1 is SEHNR and CDR2 is FQNEAQ (reference sequence). CDR3 size: 15 residues. The CDR3 DNA reads TGTGCCAGCAGCTCAAGGGCACAGGAGAACACTGAAGCTTTCTTT. Translating it yields CASSSRAQENTEAFF.

The V and J genes are TRBV7-2 and TRBJ1-1; D not certain. V lost 6 bases, J lost 8 bases, and 10 bases lay in between. Germline lookup yields CDR1 SGHTA and CDR2 FQGNSA. The CDR3 sequence is 11 residues long. The CDR3 DNA reads TGTGCCAGCAGGCTCCTACAGGAAGCTTTCTTT. It codes for CASRLLQEAFF.

V gene TRBV7-2 combines with J gene TRBJ1-4, with D possibly TRBD1 on 6 matching bases. The V end lost 3 bases, the J end lost 14 bases, and 19 bases lay between the germline ends. The CDR3 runs to 14 residues. Germline values: CDR1 SGHTA, CDR2 FQGNSA. The CDR3 DNA follows: TGTGCCAGCAGCTTCCCTCCGGGACAAGGAAGGCTGTTTTTT. This codes for CASSFPPGQGRLFF.

V is TRBV6-5 and J is TRBJ1-2; D might be TRBD1 (5 bases). The CDR3 sequence is 16 residues long. Trimming took off 0 bases at V and 4 bases at J, with 15 bases between the two ends. CDR1 is MNHEY and CDR2 is SVGAGI in the germline V gene. CDR3 amino acids: CASSYSTGGAGYGYTF. The CDR3 coding sequence is TGTGCCAGCAGTTACTCAACGGGAGGGGCGGGCTATGGCTACACCTTC.